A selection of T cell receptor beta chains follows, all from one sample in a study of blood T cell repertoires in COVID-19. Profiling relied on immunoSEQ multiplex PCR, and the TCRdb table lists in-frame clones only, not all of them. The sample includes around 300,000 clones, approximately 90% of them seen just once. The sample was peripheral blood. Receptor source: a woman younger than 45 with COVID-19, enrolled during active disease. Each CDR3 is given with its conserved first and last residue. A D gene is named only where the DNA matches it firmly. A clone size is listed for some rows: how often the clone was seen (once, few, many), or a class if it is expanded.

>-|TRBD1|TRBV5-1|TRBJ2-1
TGCGCCAGCAGCTTGTTGGGACGACAGGGGGCCGATGAGCAGTTCTTC
CASSLLGRQGADEQFF
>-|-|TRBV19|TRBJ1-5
TGTGCCAGTAGTCGTCCGGGACAACTGGATGAAATCCAGCATTTT
CASSRPGQLDEIQHF
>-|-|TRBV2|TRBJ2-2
TGTGCCAGCAGCGGGGAATCAAGCGGGGAGCTGTTTTTT
CASSGESSGELFF
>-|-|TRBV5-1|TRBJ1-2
TGCGCCAGCAGCCCGGGGGACCCGACATTGCCCTATGGCTACACCTTC
CASSPGDPTLPYGYTF
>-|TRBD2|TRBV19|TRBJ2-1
TGTGCCAGTAGTATAAGCATAGCGGGGGAACGGAATGAGCAGTTCTTC
CASSISIAGERNEQFF
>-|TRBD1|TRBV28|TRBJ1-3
TGTGCCAGGTTGGCAGGGGGCCTCGGTGGAAACACCATATATTTT
CARLAGGLGGNTIYF
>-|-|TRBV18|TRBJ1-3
TGTGCCAGCTCATCTGGGGCCTTCTCTGGAAACACCATATATTTT
CASSSGAFSGNTIYF
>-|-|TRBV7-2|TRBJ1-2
TGTGCCAGCAGCCTACTGACAGATTTGTTCAATTATGGCTACACCTTC
CASSLLTDLFNYGYTF
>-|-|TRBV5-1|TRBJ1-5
TGCGCCAGCAGCTTGGGAGGGTTTAATCAGCCCCAGCATTTT
CASSLGGFNQPQHF
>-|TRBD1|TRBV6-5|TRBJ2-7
TGTGCCAGCAGCCAATACAGGGGGAACTACGAGCAGTACTTC
CASSQYRGNYEQYF
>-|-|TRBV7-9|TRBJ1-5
TGTGCCAGCAGCTTTGATCGGGATCAGCCCCAGCATTTT
CASSFDRDQPQHF
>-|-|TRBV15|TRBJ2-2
TGTGCCACCAGCAGAGAGCGGGCCAACACCGGGGAGCTGTTTTTT
CATSRERANTGELFF
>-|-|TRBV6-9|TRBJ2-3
TGTGCCAGCAGCGAGGGAGCGTTGGGCACAGATACGCAGTATTTT
CASSEGALGTDTQYF
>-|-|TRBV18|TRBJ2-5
TGTGCCAGCTCACCACCCGCGGGCGAGACCCAGTACTTC
CASSPPAGETQYF
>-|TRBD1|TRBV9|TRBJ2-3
TGTGCCAGCAGCGTTGGGACAGGGAGCACAGATACGCAGTATTTT
CASSVGTGSTDTQYF
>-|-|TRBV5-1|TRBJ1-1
TGCGCCAGCAGCTTGTACCCGGGTGGCGTGAACACTGAAGCTTTCTTT
CASSLYPGGVNTEAFF
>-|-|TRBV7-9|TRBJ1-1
TGTGCCAGCAGCTTGCAGGGCCTGAACACTGAAGCTTTCTTT
CASSLQGLNTEAFF
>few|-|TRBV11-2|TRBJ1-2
TGTGCCAGCAGCTTAGGTCCGGGTGGAAATGGCTACACCTTC
CASSLGPGGNGYTF
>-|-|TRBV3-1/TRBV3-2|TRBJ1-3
TGTGCCAGCAGCCAAGGGGCTTCTGGAAACACCATATATTTT
CASSQGASGNTIYF
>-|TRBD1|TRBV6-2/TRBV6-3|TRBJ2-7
TGTGCCAGCAGTCACGGGACAGAGACTTACGAGCAGTACTTC
CASSHGTETYEQYF
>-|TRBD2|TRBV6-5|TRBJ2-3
TGTGCCAGCAGTTACTCATCGGGCGGGGGACTTGATACGCAGTATTTT
CASSYSSGGGLDTQYF
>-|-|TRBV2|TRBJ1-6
TGTGCCAGCAGCGTACACAATTCACCCCTCCACTTT
CASSVHNSPLHF
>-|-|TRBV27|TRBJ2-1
TGTGCCAGCAGTTTCGGCGGATACAATGAGCAGTTCTTC
CASSFGGYNEQFF
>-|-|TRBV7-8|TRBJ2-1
TGTGCCAGCAGCCATGTCGACAGTCCCTACAATGAGCAGTTCTTC
CASSHVDSPYNEQFF
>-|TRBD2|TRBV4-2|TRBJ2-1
TGTGCCAGCAGCCGATACTCTAGCGGGGCATACAATGAGCAGTTCTTC
CASSRYSSGAYNEQFF
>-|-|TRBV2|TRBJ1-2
TGTGCCAGCAGGCATATCTCCGGGAAAGGGAGTTGGGACTATGGCTACACCTTC
CASRHISGKGSWDYGYTF
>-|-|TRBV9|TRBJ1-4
TGTGCCAGCAGCGTAGTGGCAGGATCTGAAAAACTGTTTTTT
CASSVVAGSEKLFF
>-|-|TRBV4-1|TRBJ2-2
TGCGCCAGCAGCCAAGAGGACAGCCCGAACACCGGGGAGCTGTTTTTT
CASSQEDSPNTGELFF
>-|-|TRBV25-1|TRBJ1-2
TGTGCCAGCAGTGAATTCTCGGACATTGACTATGGCTACACCTTC
CASSEFSDIDYGYTF
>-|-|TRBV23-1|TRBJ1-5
TGCGCCAGCAGCGCGCCGATTGGGCACGAATCCAATCAGCCCCAGCATTTT
CASSAPIGHESNQPQHF
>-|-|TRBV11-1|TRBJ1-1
TGTGCCAGCAGCATTTACAGGGCGAACACTGAAGCTTTCTTT
CASSIYRANTEAFF
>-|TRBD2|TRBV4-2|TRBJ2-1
TGTGCCAGCAGCCAAGAAGGGTCAGCGGGGGGGGTCAATGAGCAGTTCTTC
CASSQEGSAGGVNEQFF
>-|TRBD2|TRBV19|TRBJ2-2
TGTGCCAGTACCGTAGCGGGAGCGAACACCGGGGAGCTGTTTTTT
CASTVAGANTGELFF
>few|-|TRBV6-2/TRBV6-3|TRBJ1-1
TGTGCCAGCACCCCCCACAGGAGGAACACTGAAGCTTTCTTT
CASTPHRRNTEAFF
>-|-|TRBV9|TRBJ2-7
TGTGCCAGCAGCGCCGGGGGCGAGCAGTACTTC
CASSAGGEQYF
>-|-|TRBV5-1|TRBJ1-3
TGCGCCAGCAGCTTGGATAGTGGAAACACCATATATTTT
CASSLDSGNTIYF
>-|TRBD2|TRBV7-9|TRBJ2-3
TGTGCCAGCAGCTTTACTAGCGGGGGGGCAGCGGGCACAGATACGCAGTATTTT
CASSFTSGGAAGTDTQYF
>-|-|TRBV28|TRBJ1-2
TGTGCCAGCAGTTTATCCCCCCCAGGCTACACCTTC
CASSLSPPGYTF
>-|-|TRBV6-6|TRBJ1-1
TGTGCCAGCAGTTACGGTGGCAGGAACACTGAAGCTTTCTTT
CASSYGGRNTEAFF
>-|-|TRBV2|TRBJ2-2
TGTGCCAGCAGTGGCCTCCGGGACTCCAACACCGGGGAGCTGTTTTTT
CASSGLRDSNTGELFF
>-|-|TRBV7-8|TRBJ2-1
TGTGCCAGCAGCACCAAACGCCGGGGCTCCTACAATGAGCAGTTCTTC
CASSTKRRGSYNEQFF
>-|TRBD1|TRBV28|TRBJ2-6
TGTGCCAGCAGTACGGGACAGGTCTCTGGGGCCAACGTCCTGACTTTC
CASSTGQVSGANVLTF
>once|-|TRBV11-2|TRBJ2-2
TGTGCCAGCAGCTTTTGGACGGGGAACGGGGAGCTGTTTTTT
CASSFWTGNGELFF
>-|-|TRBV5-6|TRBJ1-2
TGTGCCAGCAGCTTGGGAAACGGGATCGCCGGCCTCACCTTC
CASSLGNGIAGLTF
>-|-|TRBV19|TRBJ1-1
TGTGCCACTGGGGGAGGAAGGCCCTACACTGAAGCTTTCTTT
CATGGGRPYTEAFF
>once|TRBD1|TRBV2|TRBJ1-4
TGTGCCAGCAATTCAGGGGGCAGGGGAAAACTGTTTTTT
CASNSGGRGKLFF
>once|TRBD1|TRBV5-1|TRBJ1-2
TGCGCCAGCAGCTCCTCCGGACAGGGAGGCTATGGCTACACCTTC
CASSSSGQGGYGYTF
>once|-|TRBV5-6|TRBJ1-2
TGTGCCAGCAGCTTGGTCCCAGGGAATGGCTACACCTTC
CASSLVPGNGYTF
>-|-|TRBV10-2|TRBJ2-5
TGCGCCAGTAGCCAATTCGACGGGGAGACCCAGTACTTC
CASSQFDGETQYF
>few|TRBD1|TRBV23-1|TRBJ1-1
TGCGCCAGCAGTCCAGATGGGACAGGGGATATTGTGAACACTGAAGCTTTCTTT
CASSPDGTGDIVNTEAFF
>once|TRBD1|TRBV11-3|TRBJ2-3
TGTGCCAGCAGCTTAGGGGGACAGGGCTTCGCAGATACGCAGTATTTT
CASSLGGQGFADTQYF
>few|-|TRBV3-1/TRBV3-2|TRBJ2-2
TGTGCCAGCAGCTACCCTCGGGGGATCGGGGAGCTGTTTTTT
CASSYPRGIGELFF
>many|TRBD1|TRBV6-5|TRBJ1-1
TGTGCCAGCAGGAGGGGGCGGAACACTGAAGCTTTCTTT
CASRRGRNTEAFF
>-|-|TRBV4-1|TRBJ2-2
TGCGCCAGCAGCCAAGGAGGGGCAGGGCGCGGTCTAGCGAGGACCGGGGAGCTGTTTTTT
CASSQGGAGRGLARTGELFF